A selection of T cell receptor beta chains follows, all from one sample in a study of cytomegalovirus exposure and HLA in healthy donors. TCRdb keeps only in-frame clones here, not all; method: immunoSEQ multiplex PCR. Among some 120,000 clones listed, roughly 80% were seen once. The sample consisted of PBMCs. All receptors come from a man aged 25-45 years in good health and CMV-seronegative. The CDR3 runs from the conserved cysteine through the conserved F or W. Fields, in order: V gene, J gene, clone size, D gene, CDR3 protein, CDR3 DNA. D genes are given only for firm matches. Clone size is shown for a subset of rows, as once, few, many or a class of expanded clone.

TRBV28,TRBJ1-4,.,TRBD1,CASSLGDRVEKLFF,TGTGCCAGCAGTTTAGGGGACAGGGTCGAAAAACTGTTTTTT
TRBV5-6,TRBJ2-7,.,TRBD2,CASSSRLALTSYEQYF,TGTGCCAGCAGCTCCAGACTAGCCCTTACCTCCTACGAGCAGTACTTC
TRBV29-1,TRBJ2-5,.,.,CSVERLAGETQYF,TGCAGCGTTGAAAGGCTGGCAGGGGAGACCCAGTACTTC
TRBV5-1,TRBJ2-5,.,.,CASSPTAGQETQYF,TGCGCCAGCAGCCCCACAGCGGGCCAAGAGACCCAGTACTTC
TRBV10-3,TRBJ1-2,.,.,CAISDQGRDPYGYTF,TGTGCCATCAGTGATCAGGGGAGGGATCCCTATGGCTACACCTTC
TRBV6-1,TRBJ1-1,.,TRBD1,CASSLTGALYEAFF,TGTGCCAGCAGTCTTACAGGGGCGCTTTATGAAGCTTTCTTT
TRBV4-2,TRBJ2-3,.,.,CASSQGAWEAIADTQYF,TGTGCCAGCAGCCAAGGGGCCTGGGAGGCTATCGCAGATACGCAGTATTTT
TRBV5-1,TRBJ2-1,.,.,CASSLGGIEHEQFF,TGCGCCAGCAGCTTGGGAGGGATAGAGCATGAGCAGTTCTTC
TRBV27,TRBJ1-2,.,.,CASKDSSNYGYTF,TGTGCCAGTAAGGACAGTTCTAACTATGGCTACACCTTC
TRBV7-9,TRBJ2-3,.,.,CASSLVSSGDRDTQYF,TGTGCCAGCAGCTTAGTATCTAGCGGGGACAGGGATACGCAGTATTTT
TRBV2,TRBJ1-3,.,TRBD1,CASHLTGGLDGNTIYF,TGTGCCAGCCACCTGACAGGGGGCCTGGATGGAAACACCATATATTTT
TRBV10-1,TRBJ1-2,.,TRBD1,CASSRPGTGNYGYTF,TGCGCCAGCAGTCGTCCCGGGACAGGTAACTATGGCTACACCTTC
TRBV5-6,TRBJ1-2,.,.,CASSYGVGYGYTF,TGTGCCAGCAGCTACGGGGTTGGCTATGGCTACACCTTC
TRBV7-2,TRBJ2-5,once,.,CASSLFPIQETQYF,TGTGCCAGCAGCTTATTCCCAATCCAAGAGACCCAGTACTTC
TRBV13,TRBJ2-3,.,TRBD2,CASSGTSGSGDTQYF,TGTGCCAGCAGCGGGACTAGCGGGTCCGGAGATACGCAGTATTTT
TRBV6-5,TRBJ1-1,.,.,CASRPDRRMNTEAFF,TGTGCCAGCAGACCTGACAGGAGGATGAACACTGAAGCTTTCTTT
TRBV7-2,TRBJ1-3,few,.,CASSRLMGTWGAGNTIYF,TGTGCCAGCAGCCGATTAATGGGGACGTGGGGGGCTGGAAACACCATATATTTT
TRBV4-3,TRBJ1-4,.,.,CASSQDRGSEKLFF,TGCGCCAGCAGCCAAGACAGGGGTTCTGAAAAACTGTTTTTT
TRBV6-1,TRBJ1-1,.,.,CASSEAGKTEAFF,TGTGCCAGCAGTGAAGCCGGGAAGACTGAAGCTTTCTTT
TRBV6-5,TRBJ1-3,.,.,CASRSQESNTIYF,TGTGCCAGCAGATCACAGGAGTCAAACACCATATATTTT